This TCR beta chain is from a study of shared clonotypes between healthy human individuals. Some clones are missing from TCRdb's copy, which holds only in-frame ones; the method was immunoSEQ multiplex PCR. In the table there are some 360,000 clones, more than 60% of which are singletons. Those who donated were healthy HIV-negative adults, with no recent acute infections or vaccinations reported. Within Nashville, Tennessee resided all donors, each a Caucasian adult. This TCR was recovered from a man aged 25 to 40 in good health. Sequencing was carried out using memory CD4+ T cells sorted from blood. Subset here: CD45RA-negative fraction.

The CDR3 reads CAKGSGSRSGYTF. DNA for the CDR3: TGTGCCAAGGGCTCAGGCTCCCGGAGTGGCTACACCTTC. The chain carries TRBV5-3 and TRBJ1-2; D ambiguous. TRBV5-3 qualifies as an ORF whose function is uncertain. The ends were cut back, 9 bases at V and 7 bases at J, with 19 bases in the middle. This CDR3 spans 13 amino acids.